Included here is one T cell receptor beta chain sequence, with context. No antigen is known for it. The authors extracted RNA and reverse transcribed it into cDNA as the sequencing template. Profiled with immunoSEQ multiplex PCR; TCRdb holds only in-frame clones, not every one. The sample consists of 150,000 to 200,000 clones, 60% of them appearing once. This sample was taken from a study of CD8+ T cells in alopecia areata. Study summary: People stayed on tofacitinib for 6 to 18 months, then stopped the drug for 6 months.

Study-level points and caveats: Higher clonality and more expanded CD8+ clones appeared in lesional than normal scalp.

Treatment indicated: oral pan-JAK inhibitor, 5-10 mg twice daily. Germline CDR1 is SGHRS and CDR2 is YFSETQ. The CDR3 is made up of 15 amino acids. The V end lost 2 bases, the J end lost 0 bases, and 8 bases lay between the germline ends. The origin of this receptor is a human donor with alopecia areata. The chain is built from TRBV5-1 and TRBJ2-2; perhaps TRBD1 as D (5 bases). The material was CD4+ T cells sorted from blood, obtained at week 24, from a patient treated with tofacitinib. The chain's CDR3 is CASSFSGSNTGELFF. The CDR3, as DNA: TGCGCCAGCAGCTTCTCAGGGTCGAACACCGGGGAGCTGTTTTTT.